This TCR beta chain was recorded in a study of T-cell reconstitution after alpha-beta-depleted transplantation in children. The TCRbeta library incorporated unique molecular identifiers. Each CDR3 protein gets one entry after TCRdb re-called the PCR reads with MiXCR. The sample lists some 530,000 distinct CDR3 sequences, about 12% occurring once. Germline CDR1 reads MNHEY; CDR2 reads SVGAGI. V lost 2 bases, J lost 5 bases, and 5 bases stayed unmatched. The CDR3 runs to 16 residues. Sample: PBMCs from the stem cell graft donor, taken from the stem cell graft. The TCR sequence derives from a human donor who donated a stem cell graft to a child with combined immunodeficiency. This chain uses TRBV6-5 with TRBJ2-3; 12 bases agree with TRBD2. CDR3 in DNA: TGTGCCAGCAGTTACAAGTCTAGCGGGGGGGTAGATACGCAGTATTTT. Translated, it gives CASSYKSSGGVDTQYF.